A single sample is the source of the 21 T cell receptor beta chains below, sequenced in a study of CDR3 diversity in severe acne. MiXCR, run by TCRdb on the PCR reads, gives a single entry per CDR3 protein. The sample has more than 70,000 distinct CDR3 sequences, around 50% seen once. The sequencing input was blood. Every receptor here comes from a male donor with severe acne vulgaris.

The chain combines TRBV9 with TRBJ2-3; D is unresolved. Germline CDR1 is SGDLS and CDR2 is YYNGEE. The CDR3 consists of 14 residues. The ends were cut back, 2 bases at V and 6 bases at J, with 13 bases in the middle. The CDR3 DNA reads TGTGCCAGCAGCGTTTCATCCGGGCTTGATACGCAGTATTTT. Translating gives CASSVSSGLDTQYF.

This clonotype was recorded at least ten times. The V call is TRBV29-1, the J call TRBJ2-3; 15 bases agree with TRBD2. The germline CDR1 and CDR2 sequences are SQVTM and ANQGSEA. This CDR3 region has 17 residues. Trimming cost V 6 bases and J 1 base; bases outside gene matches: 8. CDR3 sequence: CSVAGTSGRFGTDTQYF. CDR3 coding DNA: TGCAGCGTAGCCGGGACTAGCGGGAGGTTTGGCACAGATACGCAGTATTTT.

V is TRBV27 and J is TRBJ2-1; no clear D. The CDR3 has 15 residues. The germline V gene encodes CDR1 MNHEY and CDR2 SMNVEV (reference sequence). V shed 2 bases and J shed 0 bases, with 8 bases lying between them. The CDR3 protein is CASSLIQSSYNEQFF. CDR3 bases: TGTGCCAGCAGTTTAATACAGAGCTCCTACAATGAGCAGTTCTTC.

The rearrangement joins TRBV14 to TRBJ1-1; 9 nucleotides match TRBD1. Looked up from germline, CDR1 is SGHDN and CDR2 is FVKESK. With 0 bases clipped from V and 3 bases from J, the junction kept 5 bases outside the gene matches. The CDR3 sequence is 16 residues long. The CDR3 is CASSQDDGQGHTEAFF. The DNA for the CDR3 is TGTGCCAGCAGCCAAGATGACGGACAGGGGCACACTGAAGCTTTCTTT.

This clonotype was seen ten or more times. CDR3 sequence (DNA): TGTGCCAGCAGCTTAGTAGTGAGCTCCTACAATGAGCAGTTCTTC. Its translation is CASSLVVSSYNEQFF. The rearrangement links TRBV7-8 to TRBJ2-1; D remains ambiguous. Germline V gene sequence: CDR1 SGHVS, CDR2 FQNEAQ. The ends were cut back, 1 base at V and 0 bases at J, with 7 bases in the middle. The CDR3 length is 15 residues.

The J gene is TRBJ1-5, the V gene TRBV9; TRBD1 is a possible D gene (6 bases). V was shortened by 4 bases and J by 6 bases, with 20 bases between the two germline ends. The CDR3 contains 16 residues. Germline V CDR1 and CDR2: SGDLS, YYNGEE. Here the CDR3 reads CASSQSARGDRQPQHF. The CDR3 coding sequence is TGTGCCAGCAGCCAAAGTGCTAGGGGGGACCGTCAGCCCCAGCATTTT.

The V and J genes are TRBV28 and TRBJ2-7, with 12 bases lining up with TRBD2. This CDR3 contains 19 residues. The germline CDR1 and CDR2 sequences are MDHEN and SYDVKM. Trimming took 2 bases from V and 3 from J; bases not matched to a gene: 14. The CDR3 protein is CASSLEGLAGRSEFYEQYF. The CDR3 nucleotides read TGTGCCAGCAGTTTAGAGGGACTAGCGGGCAGATCCGAATTCTACGAGCAGTACTTC.

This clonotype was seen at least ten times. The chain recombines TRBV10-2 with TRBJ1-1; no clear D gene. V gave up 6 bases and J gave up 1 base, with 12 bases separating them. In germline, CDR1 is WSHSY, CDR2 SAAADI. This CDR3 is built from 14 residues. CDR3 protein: CASRDRAANTEAFF. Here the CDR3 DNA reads TGCGCCAGCAGGGACCGAGCCGCGAACACTGAAGCTTTCTTT.

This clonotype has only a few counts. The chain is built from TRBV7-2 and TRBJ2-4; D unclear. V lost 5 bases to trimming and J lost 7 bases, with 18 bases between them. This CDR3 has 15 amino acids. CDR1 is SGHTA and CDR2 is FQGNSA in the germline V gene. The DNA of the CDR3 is TGTGCCAGCAGCCCGGAACCCGGGTTTGTCAACATTCAGTACTTC. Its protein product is CASSPEPGFVNIQYF.

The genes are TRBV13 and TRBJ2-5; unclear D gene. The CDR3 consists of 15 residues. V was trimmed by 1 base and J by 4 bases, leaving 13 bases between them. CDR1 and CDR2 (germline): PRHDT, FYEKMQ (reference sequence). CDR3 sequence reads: CASSLVLQEGETQYF. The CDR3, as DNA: TGTGCCAGCAGCTTAGTTCTGCAGGAAGGAGAGACCCAGTACTTC.

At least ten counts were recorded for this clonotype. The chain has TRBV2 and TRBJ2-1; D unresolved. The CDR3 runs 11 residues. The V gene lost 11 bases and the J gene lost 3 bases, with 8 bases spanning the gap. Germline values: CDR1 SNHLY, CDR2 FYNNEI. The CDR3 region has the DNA TGTGCCGACCAACTCTACAATGAGCAGTTCTTC. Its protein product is CADQLYNEQFF.

The CDR3: CAISEDVGANTEAFF. For the CDR3, the DNA is TGTGCCATCAGTGAGGACGTGGGGGCGAACACTGAAGCTTTCTTT. The V and J genes are TRBV10-3 and TRBJ1-1, with D perhaps TRBD1 (6 bases). The V gene lost 2 bases and the J gene lost 1 base, with 11 bases spanning the gap. CDR3 length: 15 amino acids. Germline values: CDR1 ENHRY, CDR2 SYGVKD.

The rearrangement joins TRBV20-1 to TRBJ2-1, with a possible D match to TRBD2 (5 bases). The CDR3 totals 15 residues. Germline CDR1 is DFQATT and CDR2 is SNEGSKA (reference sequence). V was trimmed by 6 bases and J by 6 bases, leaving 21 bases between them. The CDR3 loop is CSASSLLLGVNEQFF. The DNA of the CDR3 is TGCAGTGCCAGCAGCCTACTTCTGGGAGTCAATGAGCAGTTCTTC.

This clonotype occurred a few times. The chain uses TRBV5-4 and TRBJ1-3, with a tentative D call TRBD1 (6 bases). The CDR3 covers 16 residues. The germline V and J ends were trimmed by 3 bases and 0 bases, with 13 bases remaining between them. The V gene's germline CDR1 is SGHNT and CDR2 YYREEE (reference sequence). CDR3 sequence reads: CASSSGQPSSGNTIYF. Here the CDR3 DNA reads TGTGCCAGCAGCTCCGGACAGCCGAGCTCTGGAAACACCATATATTTT. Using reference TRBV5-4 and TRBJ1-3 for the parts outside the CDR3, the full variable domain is ETGVTQSPTHLIKTRGQQVTLRCSSQSGHNTVSWYQQALGQGPQFIFQYYREEENGRGNFPPRFSGLQFPNYSSELNVNALELDDSALYLCASSSGQPSSGNTIYFGEGSWLTVV.

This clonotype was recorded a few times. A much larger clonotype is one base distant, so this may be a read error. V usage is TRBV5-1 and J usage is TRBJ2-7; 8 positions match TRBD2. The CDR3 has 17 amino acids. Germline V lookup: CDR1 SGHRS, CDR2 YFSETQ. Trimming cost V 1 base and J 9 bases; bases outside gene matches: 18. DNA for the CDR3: TGCGCCAGCAGCTTGACCACGGGAGGGCTGGTCGGCGACGGGCAGTACTTC. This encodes CASSLTTGGLVGDGQYF.

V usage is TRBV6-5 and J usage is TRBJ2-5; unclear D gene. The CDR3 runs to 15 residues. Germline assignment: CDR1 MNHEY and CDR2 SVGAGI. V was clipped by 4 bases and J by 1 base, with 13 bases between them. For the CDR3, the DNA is TGTGCCAGCAGTTCACCATACAGCCTCCAAGAGACCCAGTACTTC. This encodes CASSSPYSLQETQYF.

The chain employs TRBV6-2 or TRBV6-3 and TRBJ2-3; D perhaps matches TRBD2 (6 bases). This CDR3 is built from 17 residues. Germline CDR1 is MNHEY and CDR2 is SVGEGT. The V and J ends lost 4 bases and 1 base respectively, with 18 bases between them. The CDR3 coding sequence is TGTGCCAGCAGTTGTGGCGTGATGGCGGGATGCACAGATACGCAGTATTTT. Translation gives CASSCGVMAGCTDTQYF.

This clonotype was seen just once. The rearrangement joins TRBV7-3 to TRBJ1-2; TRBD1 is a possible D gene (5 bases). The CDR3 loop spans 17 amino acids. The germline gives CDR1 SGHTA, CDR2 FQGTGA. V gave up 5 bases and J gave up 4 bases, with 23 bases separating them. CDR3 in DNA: TGTGCCAGCAGCGTAGCCCACGAGGGGTCGGTAAGCTATGGCTACACCTTC. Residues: CASSVAHEGSVSYGYTF.

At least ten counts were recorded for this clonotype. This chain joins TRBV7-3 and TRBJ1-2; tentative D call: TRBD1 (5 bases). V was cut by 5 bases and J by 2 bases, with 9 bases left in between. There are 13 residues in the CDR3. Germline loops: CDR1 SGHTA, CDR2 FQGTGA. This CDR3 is CASSKDRNYGYTF. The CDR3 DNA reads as TGTGCCAGCAGCAAAGACAGAAACTATGGCTACACCTTC.

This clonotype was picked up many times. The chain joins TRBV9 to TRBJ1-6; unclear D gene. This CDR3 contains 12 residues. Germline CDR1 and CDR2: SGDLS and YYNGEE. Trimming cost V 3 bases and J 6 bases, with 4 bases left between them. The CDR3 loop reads CASSGSNSPLHF. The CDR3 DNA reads TGTGCCAGCAGCGGATCTAATTCACCCCTCCACTTT.

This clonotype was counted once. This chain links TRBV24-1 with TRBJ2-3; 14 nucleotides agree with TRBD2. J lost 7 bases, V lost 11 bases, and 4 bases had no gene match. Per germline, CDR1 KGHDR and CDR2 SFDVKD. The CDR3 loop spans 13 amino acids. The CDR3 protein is CASGLAGGNTQYF. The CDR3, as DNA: TGTGCCAGCGGACTAGCGGGAGGAAATACGCAGTATTTT.